This T cell receptor beta chain derives from a study of OX40 agonist ivuxolimab in advanced cancers. Study details: Recorded diagnoses for dose-escalation patients were hepatocellular carcinoma, melanoma, renal cell or head and neck cancer. Previous treatment with anti-PD-1, anti-PD-L1 or anti-CTLA-4 therapy was allowed; over 35% had received some.

With autoimmune disease history or systemic immunosuppression, patients were excluded. This CDR3 is built from 14 residues. Germline lookup yields CDR1 SEHNR and CDR2 FQNEAQ (reference sequence). V shed 5 bases and J shed 0 bases, with 8 bases lying between them. The repertoire was sequenced with immunoSEQ multiplex PCR; TCRdb's copy has only in-frame clones and lacks some. The sample lists 25,000 to 35,000 clones, around three quarters occurring once. On this clone: The antigen remains undetermined.

Study results and caveats: Relative to CD4+ cells, CD8+ T cells on average had more expanded clones.

Here the sequenced sample was CD4+ or CD8+ T cells sorted from blood, taken in a trial of the OX40 agonist ivuxolimab. This chain uses TRBV7-9 with TRBJ2-4; D is ambiguous. This sequence was found in an adult with an advanced solid tumor such as melanoma, head and neck, liver or kidney cancer. CDR3 loop: CASSPVLAKNIQYF. Written as DNA, the CDR3 is TGTGCCAGCAGCCCGGTTCTAGCCAAAAACATTCAGTACTTC. Together with reference TRBV7-9 and TRBJ2-4, the CDR3 gives the full variable domain: DTGVSQNPRHKITKRGQNVTFRCDPISEHNRLYWYRQTLGQGPEFLTYFQNEAQLEKSRLLSDRFSAERPKGSFSTLEIQRTEQGDSAMYLCASSPVLAKNIQYFGAGTRLSVL.